Below are 18 T cell receptor beta chains sequenced from a single sample in a study of cytotoxic CD8 clonotypes in ibrutinib-treated CLL. Method: immunoSEQ multiplex PCR; TCRdb's copy keeps in-frame clones and lacks some. The profile shows some 200,000 clones, just over 70% of them singletons. The sequencing here drew on PBMCs, taken after 12 months of ibrutinib treatment. These receptors came from a human donor with chronic lymphocytic leukemia.

The CDR3 sequence: CAWQGQGSQPQHF. In DNA, the CDR3 is TGTGCCTGGCAGGGACAGGGAAGCCAGCCCCAGCATTTT. The gene calls are TRBV30 and TRBJ1-5, with 9 positions matching TRBD1. CDR1 is GTSNPN, CDR2 SVGIG, per germline (reference sequence). The V segment lost 5 bases and the J segment 7 bases; nucleotides outside the gene matches: 6. This CDR3 has 13 residues.

There are a few counts of this clone. This chain uses TRBV15 with TRBJ1-1, with no clear D. Germline loops: CDR1 LNHNV, CDR2 YYDKDF (reference sequence). With 1 base removed from V and 7 bases from J, the gap between germline ends came to 13 bases. This CDR3 is 14 amino acids long. The CDR3 coding sequence is TGTGCCACCAGCAGAGGGCAGAGCCTTGTTGAAGCTTTCTTT. As protein: CATSRGQSLVEAFF.

This clone was seen a few times. The chain combines TRBV5-4 with TRBJ2-2; the match to TRBD2 covers 11 bases. Trimming removed 4 bases from V and 3 bases from J; junction bases left unmatched: 5. The germline gives CDR1 SGHNT, CDR2 YYREEE (reference sequence). This CDR3 region has 16 residues. The CDR3 spells CASSQGLAVDTGELFF. DNA for the CDR3: TGTGCCAGCAGCCAGGGACTAGCGGTGGACACCGGGGAGCTGTTTTTT.

This sequence joins TRBV5-1 and TRBJ2-3; TRBD2 matches at 12 bases. Germline V CDR1 and CDR2: SGHRS, YFSETQ. This CDR3 comprises 14 residues. The V and J ends lost 3 bases and 6 bases, in that order; junction bases with no gene match: 2. Here the CDR3 reads CASSSGLAGDTQYF. The CDR3 bases are TGCGCCAGCAGCTCCGGACTAGCGGGGGATACGCAGTATTTT. Complete variable domain (other parts from reference TRBV5-1 and TRBJ2-3): KAGVTQTPRYLIKTRGQQVTLSCSPISGHRSVSWYQQTPGQGLQFLFEYFSETQRNKGNFPGRFSGRQFSNSRSEMNVSTLELGDSALYLCASSSGLAGDTQYFGPGTRLTVL.

The chain joins TRBV6-5 to TRBJ2-3, with D unclear. Germline V lookup: CDR1 MNHEY, CDR2 SVGAGI. The CDR3 consists of 13 residues. V was cut by 6 bases and J by 5 bases, with 12 bases left in between. This CDR3 reads CASRFSLLDTQYF. In nucleotides, the CDR3 is TGTGCCAGCAGGTTCTCTTTGTTAGATACGCAGTATTTT.

Turning to this clone: Other DNA sequences in this specimen translate into the identical CDR3. The CDR3 loop is CASSVLNYGYTF. Here the CDR3 DNA reads TGTGCCAGCAGCGTACTGAACTATGGCTACACCTTC. The gene calls are TRBV9 and TRBJ1-2, with unresolved D. The CDR3 is 12 amino acids. Deletions cut 1 base from V and 2 bases from J, with 3 bases between. From germline, CDR1 is SGDLS and CDR2 YYNGEE.

This chain connects TRBV30 to TRBJ2-2; weak D call: TRBD2 (6 bases). Between the trimmed V and J ends, which lost 2 bases and 5 bases, there was a span of 12 bases. CDR1 is GTSNPN and CDR2 is SVGIG in the germline V gene (reference sequence). The CDR3 spans 14 residues. The CDR3 coding sequence is TGTGCCTGGAGTCGGGGGAAGGTGACCGGGGAGCTGTTTTTT. Residues: CAWSRGKVTGELFF. The full variable domain, its missing parts supplied by reference TRBV30 and TRBJ2-2, is SQTIHQWPATLVQPVGSPLSLECTVEGTSNPNLYWYRQAAGRGLQLLFYSVGIGQISSEVPQNLSASRPQDRQFILSSKKLLLSDSGFYLCAWSRGKVTGELFFGEGSRLTVL.

The chain recombines TRBV7-9 with TRBJ1-2, with D hard to call. Trimming took off 3 bases at V and 0 bases at J, with 11 bases between the two ends. This CDR3 spans 15 amino acids. CDR1 SEHNR and CDR2 FQNEAQ come from the germline V gene (reference sequence). The CDR3 coding sequence is TGTGCCAGCAGCTTGGCCAGAGACCCTAACTATGGCTACACCTTC. Its protein product is CASSLARDPNYGYTF.

The rearrangement links TRBV27 to TRBJ2-7, with TRBD1 as a possible D gene (6 bases). The CDR3 sequence is 15 residues long. Deletions cut 5 bases from V and 0 bases from J, with 14 bases between. The germline CDR1 and CDR2 sequences are MNHEY and SMNVEV (reference sequence). CDR3 in amino acids: CASSLQGPISYEQYF. As DNA, the CDR3 is TGTGCCAGCAGTCTACAGGGACCCATCTCCTACGAGCAGTACTTC.

There are a few counts of this clone. J is TRBJ2-5 and V is TRBV7-6, with TRBD1 identical over 8 bases. Germline CDR1 is SGHVS and CDR2 is FNYEAQ. The CDR3 spans 14 residues. The trim removed 4 bases at V and 5 bases at J, leaving 6 bases unmatched. CDR3 sequence reads: CASSSGRGLETQYF. DNA of the CDR3: TGTGCCAGCAGCTCCGGCAGGGGGCTGGAGACCCAGTACTTC.

The chain combines TRBV25-1 with TRBJ2-1; no clear D gene. Deletions cut 6 bases from V and 5 bases from J, with 5 bases between. The CDR3 loop spans 11 amino acids. From germline, CDR1 is MGHDK and CDR2 SYGVNS. CDR3 protein: CASRMNNEQFF. The DNA for the CDR3 is TGTGCCAGCAGGATGAACAATGAGCAGTTCTTC.

CDR3 DNA: TGCGCCAGCAGCTCAGGGGGGGCACCTACTTTCGAGCAGTACTTC. Translated: CASSSGGAPTFEQYF. This chain joins TRBV5-1 and TRBJ2-7, with D perhaps assigned TRBD1 or TRBD2 (7 bases each). V lost 3 bases, J lost 6 bases, and 19 bases lay in between. CDR3 length: 15 amino acids. Germline V gene sequence: CDR1 SGHRS, CDR2 YFSETQ. The full variable domain, its missing parts supplied by reference TRBV5-1 and TRBJ2-7, is KAGVTQTPRYLIKTRGQQVTLSCSPISGHRSVSWYQQTPGQGLQFLFEYFSETQRNKGNFPGRFSGRQFSNSRSEMNVSTLELGDSALYLCASSSGGAPTFEQYFGPGTRLTVT.

This clone was observed a single time. This chain links TRBV30 with TRBJ2-5; 12 nucleotides match TRBD1. After removal of 0 bases from V and 5 bases from J, the junction contained 10 bases not matched to a gene. This CDR3 region has 17 residues. Germline values: CDR1 GTSNPN, CDR2 SVGIG (reference sequence). In DNA, the CDR3 is TGTGCCTGGAGTGTAGGGACAGGGGGCGTACTAATGGAGACCCAGTACTTC. It codes for CAWSVGTGGVLMETQYF.

The J gene is TRBJ1-1, the V gene TRBV18; D call uncertain. Trimming took off 4 bases at V and 4 bases at J, with 10 bases between the two ends. CDR1 and CDR2 (germline): KGHSH, LQKENI. This CDR3 comprises 13 residues. CDR3 in DNA: TGTGCCAGCTCACAGGACGGTTTCACTGAAGCTTTCTTT. Residues: CASSQDGFTEAFF.

This chain uses TRBV18 with TRBJ1-1; D is undetermined. Germline V gives CDR1 KGHSH, CDR2 LQKENI. V gave up 3 bases and J gave up 0 bases, with 5 bases separating them. CDR3 size: 13 residues. The CDR3 DNA sequence: TGTGCCAGCTCACCTTCCGTGAACACTGAAGCTTTCTTT. Encoded protein: CASSPSVNTEAFF. The whole variable domain, remainder taken from reference TRBV18 and TRBJ1-1, is NAGVMQNPRHLVRRRGQEARLRCSPMKGHSHVYWYRQLPEEGLKFMVYLQKENIIDESGMPKERFSAEFPKEGPSILRIQQVVRGDSAAYFCASSPSVNTEAFFGQGTRLTVV.

The chain links TRBV18 to TRBJ1-6; weak D call: TRBD1 (5 bases). The CDR3 length is 16 residues. Trimming removed 0 bases from V and 6 bases from J, with 12 bases in between. Germline CDR1 reads KGHSH; CDR2 reads LQKENI. The CDR3 sequence: CASSPPGGKANSPLHF. The CDR3 DNA is TGTGCCAGCTCACCACCGGGGGGGAAAGCTAATTCACCCCTCCACTTT. The variable domain in full, completed from reference TRBV18 and TRBJ1-6, reads NAGVMQNPRHLVRRRGQEARLRCSPMKGHSHVYWYRQLPEEGLKFMVYLQKENIIDESGMPKERFSAEFPKEGPSILRIQQVVRGDSAAYFCASSPPGGKANSPLHFGNGTRLTVT.

The chain employs TRBV7-7 and TRBJ1-1; D call uncertain. Between the trimmed V and J ends, which lost 5 bases and 5 bases, there was a span of 12 bases. The CDR3 is 13 residues long. The germline gives CDR1 SSHAT, CDR2 FNYEAQ (reference sequence). CDR3: CASSLNPGTEAFF. CDR3 DNA sequence: TGTGCCAGCAGCCTTAACCCGGGAACTGAAGCTTTCTTT. Full variable domain (missing parts from reference TRBV7-7 and TRBJ1-1): GAGVSQSPRYKVTKRGQDVTLRCDPISSHATLYWYQQALGQGPEFLTYFNYEAQPDKSGLPSDRFSAERPEGSISTLTIQRTEQRDSAMYRCASSLNPGTEAFFGQGTRLTVV.

The CDR3 DNA is TGTGCCAGCTCACCGACTGATAACTATGGCTACACCTTC. Translation: CASSPTDNYGYTF. V and J are TRBV18 and TRBJ1-2; D not certain. The germline V gene has CDR1 KGHSH and CDR2 LQKENI. This CDR3 spans 13 amino acids. Trimming removed 3 bases from V and 1 base from J, with 6 bases in between.